This T cell receptor (beta chain) appears in the sequencing data of a study of T cell clonotyping in hematopoietic cell transplantation. Profiled with immunoSEQ multiplex PCR; TCRdb holds only in-frame clones, not every one. The sample holds around 28,000 clones, 93% seen once. Trimming left V 7 bases short and J 8 bases short, with 11 bases between. This CDR3 is built from 12 residues. The time point is: recipient sample about 28 days before transplant, after cytoreduction. Sample: peripheral blood mononuclear cells, taken before stem cell transplant. The origin of this receptor is a man aged 50 or older with acute myeloid leukemia. Some clones in this sample may be carry-over from other donors' samples. The V call is TRBV6-7, the J call TRBJ1-4; D is unresolved. TRBV6-7 is an ORF, and what it does is uncertain. CDR3 residues: CASTSVGEKLFF. DNA for the CDR3: TGTGCCAGCACTAGTGTGGGGGAAAAACTGTTTTTT.